One sample yielded the 27 T cell receptor beta chains listed below, sequenced in a study of human T cells and chemical hapten exposure listed by TCRdb under 2021. This specimen's time point label, interpreted: pre-sensitization, week 0. In light of the paper, this sample's treatment or condition label describes: therapeutic diphenylcyclopropenone sensitization with weekly scalp DPC. The library was produced with RACE. These reads were obtained on a NextSeq 500. TCRdb itself trimmed the public reads at Q25 with fastp, ran MiXCR and retained productive beta chains. Rows merge per CDR3 protein into single entries with the most common DNA and genes. For this sample the table gives 200,000 to 300,000 distinct CDR3 sequences, of which around 9.3% were detected only once. The ten largest account for 2% to 2.5% of the sample. Sequenced here: whole blood, sampled in connection with sensitization to the hapten diphenylcyclopropenone (DPC). These receptors all come from a woman aged 40 to 50 with alopecia areata. Some clones in this sample may be carry-over from other donors' samples.

The gene calls are TRBV5-1 and TRBJ2-1, with D possibly being TRBD1 (7 bases). The length of the CDR3 is 16 residues. Germline CDR1 SGHRS, CDR2 YFSETQ. V lost 2 bases and J lost 10, with 22 bases in between. The CDR3 is CASSFSRAGQQGEQFF. CDR3 bases: TGCGCCAGCAGCTTTTCAAGGGCGGGACAGCAGGGAGAGCAGTTCTTC.

This clonotype was found many times. This chain connects TRBV2 to TRBJ2-1, with D maybe TRBD1 (5 bases). The germline V gene has CDR1 SNHLY and CDR2 FYNNEI. V dropped 7 bases and J dropped 5 bases, with 12 bases sitting between them. The CDR3 is made up of 13 amino acids. DNA of the CDR3: TGTGCCAGCACCCTTGACAGTAACAATGAGCAGTTCTTC. As protein: CASTLDSNNEQFF. Looking up the rest from reference TRBV2 and TRBJ2-1 gives the full variable domain: EPEVTQTPSHQVTQMGQEVILRCVPISNHLYFYWYRQILGQKVEFLVSFYNNEISEKSEIFDDQFSVERPDGSNFTLKIRSTKLEDSAMYFCASTLDSNNEQFFGPGTRLTVL.

The V gene is TRBV6-6, the J gene TRBJ1-2, with D perhaps TRBD1 (5 bases). Germline V gives CDR1 MNHNY, CDR2 SVGAGI (reference sequence). Trimming cost V 2 bases and J 6 bases, with 10 bases left between them. The CDR3 loop spans 13 amino acids. The CDR3 here is CASSYGGTDGYTF. Written as DNA, the CDR3 is TGTGCCAGCAGTTACGGAGGGACTGATGGCTACACCTTC.

This clonotype was detected a few times. This sequence joins TRBV20-1 and TRBJ2-1; D is uncertain. With 7 bases removed from V and 8 bases from J, the gap between germline ends came to 18 bases. CDR1 is DFQATT, CDR2 SNEGSKA, per germline (reference sequence). The CDR3 totals 13 residues. CDR3 nucleotides: TGCAGTGTCCCTGCGGTTAATGCCCATGAGCAGTTCTTC. Protein sequence: CSVPAVNAHEQFF.

This clonotype was recorded a few times. The chain links TRBV18 to TRBJ2-7, with D unresolved. This CDR3 has 14 residues. V was shortened by 4 bases and J by 2 bases, with 12 bases between the two germline ends. CDR1 is KGHSH, CDR2 LQKENI, per germline. The CDR3 sequence: CASSLPGHTYEQYF. The CDR3, as DNA: TGTGCCAGCTCACTTCCGGGCCACACCTACGAGCAGTACTTC. The complete variable domain, with remaining parts taken from reference TRBV18 and TRBJ2-7, reads NAGVMQNPRHLVRRRGQEARLRCSPMKGHSHVYWYRQLPEEGLKFMVYLQKENIIDESGMPKERFSAEFPKEGPSILRIQQVVRGDSAAYFCASSLPGHTYEQYFGPGTRLTVT.

The chain recombines TRBV12-3 or TRBV12-4 with TRBJ1-5; D possibly corresponds to TRBD1 (6 bases). The germline V and J ends were trimmed by 6 bases and 7 bases, with 22 bases remaining between them. The CDR3 loop spans 16 amino acids. The CDR3 bases are TGTGCCAGCAGCACGGATACAGGGCGCGGGGACCAGCCCCAGCATTTT. It encodes CASSTDTGRGDQPQHF.

This chain links TRBV7-2 with TRBJ2-1, with D unresolved. This CDR3 is 11 amino acids long. Trimming stripped 6 bases from V and 5 bases from J, with 5 bases between. Germline V gene data show CDR1 as SGHTA and CDR2 as FQGNSA. The CDR3 here is CASSTHNEQFF. CDR3 in DNA: TGTGCCAGCAGTACCCACAATGAGCAGTTCTTC.

This chain uses TRBV7-9 with TRBJ1-5, with TRBD1 matching over 7 bases. V was pared by 1 base and J by 3 bases, with 3 bases of the junction left unmatched. Per the germline V gene, CDR1 is SEHNR and CDR2 is FQNEAQ (reference sequence). The CDR3 extends over 15 amino acids. The CDR3 region is CASSLGDSPNQPQHF. In nucleotides, the CDR3 is TGTGCCAGCAGCTTAGGGGACAGCCCCAATCAGCCCCAGCATTTT.

The J gene is TRBJ2-3, the V gene TRBV20-1, with 8 bases fitting TRBD2. Trimming took 6 bases from V and 2 from J; bases not matched to a gene: 19. Per the germline V gene, CDR1 is DFQATT and CDR2 is SNEGSKA (reference sequence). The CDR3 loop spans 18 amino acids. The CDR3: CSARKTGTRLEATDTQYF. CDR3 bases: TGCAGTGCCCGCAAAACCGGGACTAGATTAGAGGCCACAGATACGCAGTATTTT.

In this sample, this clonotype turned up a few times. The chain recombines TRBV7-9 with TRBJ2-3; no firm D call. V shed 7 bases and J shed 7 bases, with 15 bases lying between them. The CDR3 is 13 residues long. The V gene's germline CDR1 is SEHNR and CDR2 FQNEAQ (reference sequence). The DNA of the CDR3 is TGTGCCAGCATCCTGGCAGAGGCAAATACGCAGTATTTT. Amino acid sequence: CASILAEANTQYF. Complete variable domain (other parts from reference TRBV7-9 and TRBJ2-3): DTGVSQNPRHKITKRGQNVTFRCDPISEHNRLYWYRQTLGQGPEFLTYFQNEAQLEKSRLLSDRFSAERPKGSFSTLEIQRTEQGDSAMYLCASILAEANTQYFGPGTRLTVL.

The chain recombines TRBV20-1 with TRBJ2-2; D may be TRBD2 (5 bases). CDR3 length: 16 amino acids. V lost 0 bases and J 1 base, leaving 12 bases between the germline ends. Germline CDR1 reads DFQATT; CDR2 reads SNEGSKA (reference sequence). In DNA, the CDR3 is TGCAGTGCTAGAGATCTTAGGCGGGTGAACACCGGGGAGCTGTTTTTT. Its protein is CSARDLRRVNTGELFF.

This clonotype was counted between two and nine times. The J gene is TRBJ1-5, the V gene TRBV6-2 or TRBV6-3; D gene ambiguous. CDR1 is MNHEY and CDR2 is SVGEGT in the germline V gene. This CDR3 has 14 amino acids. V dropped 5 bases and J dropped 5 bases, with 13 bases sitting between them. The CDR3 here is CASSPTALDQPQHF. CDR3 DNA: TGTGCCAGCAGTCCTACAGCGCTCGATCAGCCCCAGCATTTT.

This clonotype was seen a few times. The CDR3 protein is CASSQSSGSSYNEQFF. For the CDR3, the DNA is TGTGCCAGCTCACAATCTAGCGGGAGCTCCTACAATGAGCAGTTCTTC. This rearrangement joins TRBV18 to TRBJ2-1, with 10 bases lining up with TRBD2. CDR1 and CDR2 from the germline V gene are KGHSH and LQKENI. V gave up 4 bases and J gave up 0 bases; unmatched junction bases: 3. CDR3 length: 16 amino acids.

There are many counts of this clonotype. The chain combines TRBV27 with TRBJ2-3, with D maybe TRBD2 (5 bases). V dropped 6 bases and J dropped 5 bases, with 12 bases sitting between them. Germline V CDR1 and CDR2: MNHEY, SMNVEV (reference sequence). This CDR3 is built from 13 residues. CDR3 nucleotide sequence: TGTGCCAGCAGAGTGGGAGCCCTAGATACGCAGTATTTT. Protein product: CASRVGALDTQYF.

This clonotype was found a few times. The chain couples TRBV12-3 or TRBV12-4 to TRBJ1-2, with 12 bases lining up with TRBD1. The CDR3 loop spans 13 amino acids. Trimming cost V 7 bases and J 8 bases; bases outside gene matches: 5. The CDR3 is CASTRDRGQGYTF. CDR3 bases: TGTGCCAGCACCCGGGACAGGGGGCAGGGCTACACCTTC.

There are many counts of this clonotype. V and J are TRBV9 and TRBJ2-1, with unresolved D. This CDR3 contains 15 residues. Germline CDR1 reads SGDLS; CDR2 reads YYNGEE. V gave up 2 bases and J gave up 5 bases, with 14 bases separating them. The CDR3 DNA follows: TGTGCCAGCAGCGTCGGTATAGACCTTCACAATGAGCAGTTCTTC. Residues: CASSVGIDLHNEQFF. Full variable domain (outside the CDR3, taken from reference TRBV9 and TRBJ2-1): DSGVTQTPKHLITATGQRVTLRCSPRSGDLSVYWYQQSLDQGLQFLIQYYNGEERAKGNILERFSAQQFPDLHSELNLSSLELGDSALYFCASSVGIDLHNEQFFGPGTRLTVL.

The chain joins TRBV6-5 to TRBJ1-3; D gene ambiguous. Germline V gene lookup returns CDR1 MNHEY and CDR2 SVGAGI. The ends were cut back, 0 bases at V and 0 bases at J, with 6 bases in the middle. The CDR3 has 15 residues. The CDR3 DNA follows: TGTGCCAGCAGTTACTCGGTCCACTCTGGAAACACCATATATTTT. Translation gives CASSYSVHSGNTIYF.

The V call is TRBV20-1, the J call TRBJ2-3, with D perhaps matching TRBD2 (5 bases). Germline CDR1 reads DFQATT; CDR2 reads SNEGSKA (reference sequence). The CDR3 has 14 amino acids. With 5 bases removed from V and 0 bases from J, the gap between germline ends came to 12 bases. CDR3 in amino acids: CSAADFSSTDTQYF. The CDR3 DNA sequence: TGCAGTGCTGCGGACTTTTCCAGCACAGATACGCAGTATTTT.

This clonotype was detected a few times. The chain combines TRBV4-3 with TRBJ1-4; D perhaps matches TRBD1 (6 bases). The ends were cut back, 6 bases at V and 3 bases at J, with 14 bases in the middle. The CDR3 consists of 15 residues. Germline V CDR1 and CDR2: LGHNA, YSLEER. The CDR3: CASSHSTGPNEKLFF. DNA of the CDR3: TGCGCCAGCAGTCACTCGACAGGCCCTAATGAAAAACTGTTTTTT.

This sequence joins TRBV7-8 and TRBJ2-1; no clear D gene. The CDR3 totals 15 residues. The V end lost 0 bases, the J end lost 0 bases, and 6 bases lay between the germline ends. Per germline, CDR1 SGHVS and CDR2 FQNEAQ. CDR3 in DNA: TGTGCCAGCAGCTTAGCGATAAGCTCCTACAATGAGCAGTTCTTC. It yields the protein CASSLAISSYNEQFF.

J is TRBJ2-5 and V is TRBV7-9; the D gene could be TRBD1 or TRBD2 (6 bases each). The CDR3 is made up of 15 amino acids. Trimming shortened V by 7 bases and J by 2 bases, and 17 bases separated the two germline ends. Germline V gene sequence: CDR1 SEHNR, CDR2 FQNEAQ (reference sequence). CDR3 coding DNA: TGTGCCAGCACCCTGACGACAGGACTACAAGAGACCCAGTACTTC. Its translation is CASTLTTGLQETQYF.

In its sample, this clonotype was seen a few times. The chain links TRBV12-3 or TRBV12-4 to TRBJ2-3; tentative D call: TRBD1 (5 bases). V lost 3 bases and J 2 bases, leaving 9 bases between the germline ends. The CDR3 totals 14 residues. CDR3 residues: CASSFAQVTDTQYF. Here the CDR3 DNA reads TGTGCCAGCAGTTTCGCACAGGTCACAGATACGCAGTATTTT.

There are a few counts of this clonotype. The J gene is TRBJ2-7, the V gene TRBV10-3; D perhaps matches TRBD2 (5 bases). CDR3 length: 13 amino acids. Germline values: CDR1 ENHRY, CDR2 SYGVKD. Trimming left V 6 bases short and J 3 bases short, with 12 bases between. The CDR3 protein is CAIRPSGNYEQYF. The CDR3 DNA reads TGTGCCATCAGGCCCTCCGGGAACTACGAGCAGTACTTC.

The CDR3 DNA sequence: TGTGCCAGCAGTTGGACTAGCGGGAGGAGTGGCGAGCAGTACTTC. It specifies CASSWTSGRSGEQYF. The chain recombines TRBV27 with TRBJ2-7, with TRBD2 matching 14 bases. The CDR3 extends over 15 amino acids. Germline assignment: CDR1 MNHEY and CDR2 SMNVEV (reference sequence). V lost 4 bases, J lost 6 bases, and 5 bases stayed unmatched.

This sequence joins TRBV20-1 and TRBJ1-1; tentatively, D is TRBD1 (6 bases). Deletions cut 6 bases from V and 1 base from J, with 18 bases between. The CDR3 runs 15 residues. Per germline, CDR1 DFQATT and CDR2 SNEGSKA (reference sequence). CDR3 DNA: TGCAGTGCAGGGACACCGACCTTTGAGAACACTGAAGCTTTCTTT. It yields the protein CSAGTPTFENTEAFF.

The chain links TRBV20-1 to TRBJ2-3; 7 bases match TRBD2. The V and J ends lost 3 bases and 0 bases, in that order; junction bases with no gene match: 3. Germline CDR1 reads DFQATT; CDR2 reads SNEGSKA (reference sequence). The CDR3 sequence is 14 residues long. The CDR3 here is CSASASGSTDTQYF. For the CDR3, the DNA is TGCAGTGCTAGCGCTAGCGGAAGCACAGATACGCAGTATTTT.

This clonotype was seen more than once but under ten times. The chain couples TRBV6-5 to TRBJ2-7; 10 nucleotides match TRBD2. CDR3 size: 15 residues. Germline loops: CDR1 MNHEY, CDR2 SVGAGI. The trim removed 6 bases at V and 0 bases at J, leaving 5 bases unmatched. The CDR3 nucleotides are TGTGCCAGCAGAGATAGCGGGAGGAGCTCCTACGAGCAGTACTTC. This translates into CASRDSGRSSYEQYF.